Below, 15 T cell receptor beta chains from the same sample are listed, as sequenced in a study of CDR3 diversity in severe acne. TCRdb reanalysed the PCR reads using MiXCR and keeps one entry per CDR3 protein. This sample has tens of thousands of distinct CDR3 sequences; about 49% occur once, and the top ten carry around 10%. Sequencing input: blood. The receptors here all came from a male donor with severe acne vulgaris.

The chain employs TRBV29-1 and TRBJ2-6, with 10 bases fitting TRBD2. After removal of 2 bases from V and 2 bases from J, the junction contained 6 bases not matched to a gene. Germline V gene data show CDR1 as SQVTM and CDR2 as ANQGSEA. The CDR3 totals 17 residues. The CDR3, as DNA: TGCAGCGTTGAAAAGCGGGAGGGAGGAACTGGGGCCAACGTCCTGACTTTC. Translating gives CSVEKREGGTGANVLTF. Full variable domain (missing parts from reference TRBV29-1 and TRBJ2-6): SAVISQKPSRDICQRGTSLTIQCQVDSQVTMMFWYRQQPGQSLTLIATANQGSEATYESGFVIDKFPISRPNLTFSTLTVSNMSPEDSSIYLCSVEKREGGTGANVLTFGAGSRLTVL.

This clonotype occurred many times. This chain connects TRBV7-9 to TRBJ2-6, with a possible D match to TRBD1 (5 bases). The V end lost 3 bases, the J end lost 0 bases, and 12 bases lay between the germline ends. CDR3 length: 17 amino acids. Germline V gene sequence: CDR1 SEHNR, CDR2 FQNEAQ (reference sequence). The DNA of the CDR3 is TGTGCCAGCAGCTTGACAGAATCCTCCTCTGGGGCCAACGTCCTGACTTTC. This translates into CASSLTESSSGANVLTF.

The rearrangement joins TRBV10-3 to TRBJ1-1, with 9 bases fitting TRBD1. V trimming: 10 bases; J trimming: 1 base; junction bases outside the gene matches: 10. The V gene's germline CDR1 is ENHRY and CDR2 SYGVKD. The CDR3 consists of 15 residues. The CDR3 DNA follows: TGTGCCAGCCAGCCGGGACAGGGAGGGAACACTGAAGCTTTCTTT. Translated, it gives CASQPGQGGNTEAFF.

The genes are TRBV12-3 or TRBV12-4 and TRBJ1-2, with TRBD1 matching over 10 bases. J was trimmed by 7 bases and V by 3 bases; bases with no gene match: 20. The CDR3 runs to 19 residues. The CDR3 region is CASSFRAGQGTPWTFGYTF. The CDR3 coding sequence is TGTGCCAGCAGTTTTCGAGCGGGACAGGGGACCCCTTGGACGTTTGGCTACACCTTC.

There are many counts of this clonotype. The chain combines TRBV20-1 with TRBJ2-3, with TRBD2 as a possible D gene (5 bases). Germline V CDR1 and CDR2: DFQATT, SNEGSKA (reference sequence). The V end lost 5 bases, the J end lost 0 bases, and 9 bases lay between the germline ends. The CDR3 runs to 13 residues. The CDR3 spells CSAGGASTDTQYF. The DNA of the CDR3 is TGCAGTGCTGGAGGTGCTAGCACAGATACGCAGTATTTT.

This chain links TRBV15 with TRBJ2-2, with D tentatively TRBD2 (6 bases). V was pared by 3 bases and J by 7 bases, with 15 bases between. The length of the CDR3 is 15 residues. Germline-derived CDR1 and CDR2 are LNHNV and YYDKDF (reference sequence). The CDR3 is CATSRRRDTIGELFF. The CDR3 DNA is TGTGCCACCAGCAGGAGGAGGGATACTATCGGGGAGCTGTTTTTT.

The gene calls are TRBV7-9 and TRBJ2-7; 9 bases fit TRBD2. This CDR3 spans 15 amino acids. Germline lookup yields CDR1 SEHNR and CDR2 FQNEAQ (reference sequence). With V trimmed by 4 bases and J by 1 base, 5 bases remained unmatched. CDR3 sequence reads: CASSSRAGGSYEQYF. For the CDR3, the DNA is TGTGCCAGCAGCTCGCGAGCGGGAGGTTCCTACGAGCAGTACTTC.

This clonotype was observed once. The rearrangement uses TRBV10-2 and TRBJ1-2; D is unresolved. Germline CDR1 is WSHSY and CDR2 is SAAADI. The CDR3 loop spans 13 amino acids. Trimming cost V 7 bases and J 8 bases, with 17 bases left between them. This CDR3 reads CASTGGDNRGYTF. In DNA, the CDR3 is TGCGCCAGCACAGGCGGTGACAATCGCGGCTACACCTTC.

This chain joins TRBV20-1 and TRBJ2-3, with TRBD2 matching over 7 bases. Germline loops: CDR1 DFQATT, CDR2 SNEGSKA (reference sequence). The V and J ends lost 3 bases and 3 bases, in that order; junction bases with no gene match: 6. This CDR3 has 14 amino acids. The CDR3 nucleotides read TGCAGTGCTAGTCACCGGCGGGGGACAGATACGCAGTATTTT. Translating gives CSASHRRGTDTQYF.

This rearrangement joins TRBV29-1 to TRBJ1-1; D remains unclear. Germline CDR1 and CDR2: SQVTM and ANQGSEA. Trimming removed 2 bases at V and 11 bases at J, with 9 bases between. The CDR3 consists of 10 residues. The CDR3: CSVEWGGAFF. The DNA for the CDR3 is TGCAGCGTTGAATGGGGAGGTGCTTTCTTT.

J is TRBJ2-7 and V is TRBV7-3, with 10 positions matching TRBD2. J gave up 7 bases and V 2 bases, and 14 bases lay outside the gene matches. The V gene's germline CDR1 is SGHTA and CDR2 FQGTGA. CDR3 length: 17 residues. CDR3: CASSLLAGVGDRSEQYF. CDR3 DNA: TGTGCCAGCAGCTTACTAGCGGGAGTCGGGGACCGTAGTGAGCAGTACTTC.

V is TRBV28 and J is TRBJ1-3; 7 bases align to TRBD1. This CDR3 region has 16 residues. Germline CDR1 MDHEN, CDR2 SYDVKM. The junction had 8 bases not matched to a gene; V was cut back by 4 bases and J by 2 bases. The CDR3 is CASSSIQGGTGNTIYF. The CDR3 coding sequence is TGTGCCAGCAGTTCGATTCAGGGGGGTACTGGAAACACCATATATTTT.

This clonotype occurred once. The chain joins TRBV24-1 to TRBJ1-1; D is unclear. The CDR3 runs to 13 residues. Germline V gene sequence: CDR1 KGHDR, CDR2 SFDVKD. Trimming took 3 bases from V and 3 from J, leaving 7 bases between them. The CDR3 reads CATSDKDHTEAFF. In nucleotides, the CDR3 is TGTGCCACCAGTGATAAGGACCACACTGAAGCTTTCTTT.

In this sample, this clonotype turned up a few times. The rearrangement links TRBV12-3 or TRBV12-4 to TRBJ1-1; the D gene is possibly TRBD1 (5 bases). The CDR3 extends over 14 amino acids. Trimming removed 3 bases from V and 0 bases from J, with 8 bases in between. The CDR3 spells CASSFPGLNTEAFF. The CDR3 coding sequence is TGTGCCAGCAGTTTCCCAGGGTTGAACACTGAAGCTTTCTTT.

Relative to its sample, this clonotype is medium-sized (0.01 to 0.1%). Here the CDR3 DNA reads TGTGCCAGCAGTGCCCGAGGACTAGCGACAGATACGCAGTATTTT. Translating gives CASSARGLATDTQYF. The chain uses TRBV2 and TRBJ2-3; 9 bases fit TRBD2. The CDR3 loop spans 15 amino acids. The trim removed 4 bases at V and 3 bases at J, leaving 5 bases unmatched. The germline gives CDR1 SNHLY, CDR2 FYNNEI.